One sample yielded the 15 T cell receptor beta chains listed below, sequenced in a study of PD-1 blockade in classical Hodgkin lymphoma. Patients all relapsed after autologous stem cell transplantation, and there was variation in brentuximab vedotin exposure. The protocol was immunoSEQ multiplex PCR, while the TCRdb copy is restricted to in-frame clones and leaves out a portion. The sample gives roughly 97,000 clones, over 70% of which show up once; 10% to 15% is in the top ten. The specimen comprised peripheral blood mononuclear cells (PBMCs), sampled at baseline. These receptors were taken from a human donor with classical Hodgkin lymphoma.

V usage is TRBV30 and J usage is TRBJ1-6, with D unclear. Germline CDR1 and CDR2: GTSNPN and SVGIG (reference sequence). The germline V and J ends were trimmed by 3 bases and 7 bases, with 13 bases remaining between them. The CDR3 is made up of 14 amino acids. In DNA, the CDR3 is TGTGCCTGGAGCGCCATAATCCTAAATTCACCCCTCCACTTT. Residues: CAWSAIILNSPLHF.

The chain couples TRBV21-1 to TRBJ1-2; the table gives TRBD1 as D, unverified against the DNA. TRBV21-1 is a pseudogene locus. There are 16 residues in the CDR3. CDR3 in DNA: TGTGCCAGCAGCAAAGATGGGGCAGGGGGCGTAAATGGCTACACCTTC. Its translation is CASSKDGAGGVNGYTF.

This clone appeared once. The rearrangement links TRBV28 to TRBJ1-2; TRBD1 might be the D (5 bases). The CDR3 has 14 residues. The V gene lost 6 bases and the J gene lost 5 bases, with 16 bases spanning the gap. The germline gives CDR1 MDHEN, CDR2 SYDVKM. The CDR3 nucleotides are TGTGCCAGCAGAGAAGGCCTCAGGGTTTATGGCTACACCTTC. Encoded protein: CASREGLRVYGYTF.

The chain has TRBV4-3 and TRBJ2-3; D is uncertain. The CDR3 loop spans 15 amino acids. Germline CDR1 is LGHNA and CDR2 is YSLEER. The V end was cut by 1 base, the J end by 5 bases, with 13 bases between. CDR3 amino acids: CASSQGVGSGDTQYF. The DNA for the CDR3 is TGCGCCAGCAGCCAAGGTGTTGGATCTGGAGATACGCAGTATTTT.

This clone has just one count. The V call is TRBV4-2, the J call TRBJ2-2; possibly TRBD2 for D (6 bases). The CDR3 contains 16 residues. The V end lost 2 bases, the J end lost 1 base, and 11 bases lay between the germline ends. CDR1 is LGHNA and CDR2 is YNFKEQ in the germline V gene. DNA of the CDR3: TGTGCCAGCAGCCAAAGGCTAGCGAAGAACACCGGGGAGCTGTTTTTT. It codes for CASSQRLAKNTGELFF.

CDR3 amino acids: CASSVEGTDSYEQYF. CDR3 bases: TGTGCCAGCAGCGTAGAGGGGACAGATTCCTACGAGCAGTACTTC. V usage is TRBV9 and J usage is TRBJ2-7; 7 nucleotides agree with TRBD1. From germline, CDR1 is SGDLS and CDR2 YYNGEE. This CDR3 contains 15 residues. With 0 bases clipped from V and 1 base from J, the junction kept 4 bases outside the gene matches.

J is TRBJ2-5 and V is TRBV5-6; TRBD1 agrees at 9 bases. This CDR3 is built from 17 residues. Germline V gene sequence: CDR1 SGHDT, CDR2 YYEEEE. V lost 0 bases, J lost 4 bases, and 10 bases stayed unmatched. CDR3 DNA sequence: TGTGCCAGCAGCTTGGCTGGGCTGGGACAGGGCGGAGAGACCCAGTACTTC. Translated: CASSLAGLGQGGETQYF. Using reference TRBV5-6 and TRBJ2-5 for the parts outside the CDR3, the full variable domain is DAGVTQSPTHLIKTRGQQVTLRCSPKSGHDTVSWYQQALGQGPQFIFQYYEEEERQRGNFPDRFSGHQFPNYSSELNVNALLLGDSALYLCASSLAGLGQGGETQYFGPGTRLLVL.

V usage is TRBV5-6 and J usage is TRBJ2-3; D may be TRBD1 (5 bases). Germline assignment: CDR1 SGHDT and CDR2 YYEEEE. This CDR3 contains 14 residues. Trimming stripped 1 base from V and 5 bases from J, with 11 bases between. CDR3 loop: CASSLYRKEDTQYF. CDR3 coding DNA: TGTGCCAGCAGCTTGTACAGGAAGGAAGATACGCAGTATTTT.

This clone has a single count. CDR3 DNA: TGTGCCAGCAGCGTTGGGGGCACTAGCGGGAAGATCACAGATACGCAGTATTTT. This sequence encodes CASSVGGTSGKITDTQYF. The rearrangement joins TRBV9 to TRBJ2-3; 10 nucleotides align to TRBD2. Unmatched junction bases numbered 11, after V lost 2 bases and J lost 2 bases. The CDR3 is 18 residues long. The V gene's germline CDR1 is SGDLS and CDR2 YYNGEE.

The rearrangement links TRBV29-1 to TRBJ1-3; no firm D call. This CDR3 spans 13 amino acids. Trimming cost V 2 bases and J 0 bases, with 5 bases left between them. Germline V CDR1 and CDR2: SQVTM, ANQGSEA. The CDR3 loop is CSVESGSGNTIYF. CDR3 in DNA: TGCAGCGTTGAATCCGGCTCTGGAAACACCATATATTTT.

This clone has a handful of counts. The chain joins TRBV19 to TRBJ2-3; D gene unclear. Germline V gene lookup returns CDR1 LNHDA and CDR2 SQIVND (reference sequence). The CDR3 is 13 amino acids. The germline V and J ends were trimmed by 2 bases and 4 bases, with 7 bases remaining between them. CDR3 protein: CASSIIGSDTQYF. CDR3 coding DNA: TGTGCCAGTAGTATAATTGGGTCAGATACGCAGTATTTT.

The chain uses TRBV10-3 and TRBJ1-5; the D is unclear. Per germline, CDR1 ENHRY and CDR2 SYGVKD. V was clipped by 0 bases and J by 5 bases, with 8 bases between them. The CDR3 is 14 amino acids. CDR3 bases: TGTGCCATCAGTGAGTCATTCGGGGATCAGCCCCAGCATTTT. Translating gives CAISESFGDQPQHF.

V is TRBV7-9 and J is TRBJ2-1, with D possibly matching TRBD2 (5 bases). V was shortened by 5 bases and J by 0 bases, with 14 bases between the two germline ends. Germline CDR1 reads SEHNR; CDR2 reads FQNEAQ (reference sequence). CDR3 length equals 16 residues. CDR3 nucleotides: TGTGCCAGCAGCCCCTGGAGCGGTAGCTCCTACAATGAGCAGTTCTTC. Amino acid sequence: CASSPWSGSSYNEQFF.

This clone was recorded only once. The rearrangement uses TRBV9 and TRBJ2-1; the D gene is possibly TRBD2 (5 bases). This CDR3 is built from 16 residues. The germline V gene has CDR1 SGDLS and CDR2 YYNGEE. Trimming pared 3 bases from V and 0 bases from J, leaving 13 bases between. CDR3 in DNA: TGTGCCAGCAGCGGCCTCCCAGCGGCCTCCTACAATGAGCAGTTCTTC. Residues: CASSGLPAASYNEQFF.

The chain uses TRBV7-9 and TRBJ2-1; D ambiguous. The length of the CDR3 is 11 residues. Per the germline V gene, CDR1 is SEHNR and CDR2 is FQNEAQ (reference sequence). Trimming took off 5 bases at V and 3 bases at J, with 2 bases between the two ends. CDR3 residues: CASSVYNEQFF. DNA for the CDR3: TGTGCCAGCAGCGTCTACAATGAGCAGTTCTTC.